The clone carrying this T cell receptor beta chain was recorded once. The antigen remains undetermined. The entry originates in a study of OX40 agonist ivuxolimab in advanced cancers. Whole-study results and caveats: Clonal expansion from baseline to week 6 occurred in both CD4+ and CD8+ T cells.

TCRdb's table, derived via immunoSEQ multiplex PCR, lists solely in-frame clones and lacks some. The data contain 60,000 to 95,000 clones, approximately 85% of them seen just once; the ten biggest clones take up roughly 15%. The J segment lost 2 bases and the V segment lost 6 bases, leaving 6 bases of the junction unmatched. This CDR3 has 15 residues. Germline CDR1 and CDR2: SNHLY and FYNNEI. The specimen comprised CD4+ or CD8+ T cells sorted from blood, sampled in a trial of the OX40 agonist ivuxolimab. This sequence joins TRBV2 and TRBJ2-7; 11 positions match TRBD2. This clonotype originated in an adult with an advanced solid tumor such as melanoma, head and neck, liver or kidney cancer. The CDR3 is CASSLAGGSTYEQYF. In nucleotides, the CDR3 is TGTGCCAGCAGCCTAGCGGGAGGATCTACCTACGAGCAGTACTTC.